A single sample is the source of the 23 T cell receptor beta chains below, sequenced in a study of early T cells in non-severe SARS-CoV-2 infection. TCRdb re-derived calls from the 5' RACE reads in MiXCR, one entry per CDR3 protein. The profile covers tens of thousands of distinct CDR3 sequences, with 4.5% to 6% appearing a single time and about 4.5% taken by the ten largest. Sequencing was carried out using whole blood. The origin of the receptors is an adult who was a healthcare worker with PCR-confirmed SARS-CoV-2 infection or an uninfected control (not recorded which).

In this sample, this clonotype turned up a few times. The CDR3 DNA is TGTGCCAGCAGTCGGGACAGGACCTTTGGGGAGCAGTACTTC. It is translated as CASSRDRTFGEQYF. The genes are TRBV7-6 and TRBJ2-7; 8 bases fit TRBD1. The germline CDR1 and CDR2 sequences are SGHVS and FNYEAQ. V lost 6 bases to trimming and J lost 7 bases; unmatched junction nucleotides: 11. This CDR3 comprises 14 residues.

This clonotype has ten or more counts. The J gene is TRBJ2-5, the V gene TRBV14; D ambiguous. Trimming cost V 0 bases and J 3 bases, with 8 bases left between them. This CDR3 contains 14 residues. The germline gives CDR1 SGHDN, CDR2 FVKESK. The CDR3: CASSQDYGEETQYF. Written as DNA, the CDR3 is TGTGCCAGCAGCCAAGATTATGGGGAAGAGACCCAGTACTTC. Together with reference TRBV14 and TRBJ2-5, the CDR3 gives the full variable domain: EAGVTQFPSHSVIEKGQTVTLRCDPISGHDNLYWYRRVMGKEIKFLLHFVKESKQDESGMPNNRFLAERTGGTYSTLKVQPAELEDSGVYFCASSQDYGEETQYFGPGTRLLVL.

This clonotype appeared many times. CDR3 DNA: TGCAGCGTGGGCTATGGTGAGCAGTTCTTC. As protein: CSVGYGEQFF. The J gene is TRBJ2-1, the V gene TRBV29-1, with D unclear. Deletions cut 6 bases from V and 9 bases from J, with 9 bases between. This CDR3 has 10 residues. Per the germline V gene, CDR1 is SQVTM and CDR2 is ANQGSEA.

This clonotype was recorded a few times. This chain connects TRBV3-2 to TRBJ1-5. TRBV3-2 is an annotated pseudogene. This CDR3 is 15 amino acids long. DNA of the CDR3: TGTGCCAGCAGCTTTGGCGGGGAGGGCAATCAGCCCCAGCATTTT. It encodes CASSFGGEGNQPQHF.

The DNA for the CDR3 is TGTGCCAGCGGGGGACAGGGGACTGAAGCTTTCTTT. Encoded protein: CASGGQGTEAFF. This chain connects TRBV2 to TRBJ1-1; TRBD1 matches 10 bases. CDR1 SNHLY and CDR2 FYNNEI come from the germline V gene. V shed 8 bases, J shed 5 bases, and the junction held 2 bases outside the gene matches. CDR3 length: 12 residues.

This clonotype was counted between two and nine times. The CDR3: CASSTTTGQETQYF. CDR3 nucleotide sequence: TGTGCCAGCAGCACAACAACGGGACAAGAGACCCAGTACTTC. The V gene is TRBV5-6, the J gene TRBJ2-5, with a tentative D call TRBD2 (5 bases). This CDR3 has 14 amino acids. CDR1 is SGHDT, CDR2 YYEEEE, per germline. The ends were cut back, 4 bases at V and 2 bases at J, with 12 bases in the middle.

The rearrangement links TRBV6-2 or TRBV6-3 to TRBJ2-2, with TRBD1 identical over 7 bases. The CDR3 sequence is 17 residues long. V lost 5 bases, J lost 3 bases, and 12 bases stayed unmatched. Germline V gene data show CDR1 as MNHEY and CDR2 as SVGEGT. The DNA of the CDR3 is TGTGCCAGCAGTAAGATCCGACAGGGATGGGACACCGGGGAGCTGTTTTTT. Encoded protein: CASSKIRQGWDTGELFF.

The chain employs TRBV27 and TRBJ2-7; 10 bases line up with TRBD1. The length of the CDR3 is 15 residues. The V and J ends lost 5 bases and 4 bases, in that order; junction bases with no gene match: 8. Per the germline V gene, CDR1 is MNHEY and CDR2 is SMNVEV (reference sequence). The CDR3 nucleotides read TGTGCCAGCAGTCCCGTGGGGACAGGGGTTTACGAGCAGTACTTC. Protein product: CASSPVGTGVYEQYF.

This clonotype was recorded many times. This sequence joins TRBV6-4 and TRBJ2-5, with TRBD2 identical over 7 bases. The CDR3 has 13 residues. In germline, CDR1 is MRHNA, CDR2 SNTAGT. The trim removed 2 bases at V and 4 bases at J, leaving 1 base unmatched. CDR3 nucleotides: TGTGCCAGCAGTGACAGGGAGGGAGAGACCCAGTACTTC. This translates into CASSDREGETQYF.

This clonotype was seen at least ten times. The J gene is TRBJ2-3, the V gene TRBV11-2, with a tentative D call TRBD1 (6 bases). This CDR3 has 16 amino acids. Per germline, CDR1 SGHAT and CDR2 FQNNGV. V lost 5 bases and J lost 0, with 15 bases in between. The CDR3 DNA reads TGTGCCAGCAGCCTCGGACAGTTGACAAGCACAGATACGCAGTATTTT. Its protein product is CASSLGQLTSTDTQYF.

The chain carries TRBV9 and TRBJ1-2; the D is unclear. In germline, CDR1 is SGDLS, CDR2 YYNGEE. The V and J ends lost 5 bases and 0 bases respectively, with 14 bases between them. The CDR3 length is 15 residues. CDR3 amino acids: CASSDPPDANYGYTF. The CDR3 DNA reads TGTGCCAGCAGTGACCCCCCGGACGCTAACTATGGCTACACCTTC.

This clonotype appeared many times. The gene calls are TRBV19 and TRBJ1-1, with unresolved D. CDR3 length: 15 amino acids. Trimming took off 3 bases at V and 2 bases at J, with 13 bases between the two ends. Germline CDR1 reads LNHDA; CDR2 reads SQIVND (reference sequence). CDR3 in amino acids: CASSISPGENTEAFF. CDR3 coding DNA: TGTGCCAGTAGTATTTCACCCGGGGAAAACACTGAAGCTTTCTTT.

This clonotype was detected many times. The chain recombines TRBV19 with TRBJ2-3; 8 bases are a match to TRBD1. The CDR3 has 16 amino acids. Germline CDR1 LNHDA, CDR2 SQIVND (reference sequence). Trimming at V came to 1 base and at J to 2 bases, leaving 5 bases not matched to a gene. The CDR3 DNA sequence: TGTGCCAGTAGTATAGGTGGGACAGGAACCACAGATACGCAGTATTTT. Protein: CASSIGGTGTTDTQYF. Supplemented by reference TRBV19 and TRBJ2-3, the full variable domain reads DGGITQSPKYLFRKEGQNVTLSCEQNLNHDAMYWYRQDPGQGLRLIYYSQIVNDFQKGDIAEGYSVSREKKESFPLTVTSAQKNPTAFYLCASSIGGTGTTDTQYFGPGTRLTVL.

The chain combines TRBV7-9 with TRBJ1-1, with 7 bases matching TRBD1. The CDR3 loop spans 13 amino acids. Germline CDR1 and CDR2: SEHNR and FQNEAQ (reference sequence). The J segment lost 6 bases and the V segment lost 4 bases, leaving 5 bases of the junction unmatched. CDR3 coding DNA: TGTGCCAGCAGCTCCAGGGGGAGCCCTGAAGCTTTCTTT. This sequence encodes CASSSRGSPEAFF. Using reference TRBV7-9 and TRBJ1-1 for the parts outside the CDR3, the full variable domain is DTGVSQNPRHKITKRGQNVTFRCDPISEHNRLYWYRQTLGQGPEFLTYFQNEAQLEKSRLLSDRFSAERPKGSFSTLEIQRTEQGDSAMYLCASSSRGSPEAFFGQGTRLTVV.

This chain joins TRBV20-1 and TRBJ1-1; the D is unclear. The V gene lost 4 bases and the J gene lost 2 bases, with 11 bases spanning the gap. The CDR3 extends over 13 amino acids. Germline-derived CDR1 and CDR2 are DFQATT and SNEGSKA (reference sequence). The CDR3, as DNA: TGCAGTGCTAATGGAGGGCGTAACACTGAAGCTTTCTTT. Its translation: CSANGGRNTEAFF.

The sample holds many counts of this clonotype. The CDR3 reads CAISGTGPSSGNTIYF. The CDR3 nucleotides are TGTGCCATCAGTGGGACAGGGCCGAGCTCTGGAAACACCATATATTTT. The chain employs TRBV10-3 and TRBJ1-3, with TRBD1 matching over 8 bases. The CDR3 runs to 16 residues. The V gene's germline CDR1 is ENHRY and CDR2 SYGVKD. V was pared by 4 bases and J by 0 bases, with 5 bases of the junction left unmatched.

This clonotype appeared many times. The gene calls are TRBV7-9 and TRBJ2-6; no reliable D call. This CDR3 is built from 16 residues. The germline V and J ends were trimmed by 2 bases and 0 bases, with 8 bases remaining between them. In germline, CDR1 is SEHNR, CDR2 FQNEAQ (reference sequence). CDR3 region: CASSLFSGSGANVLTF. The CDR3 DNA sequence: TGTGCCAGCAGCTTATTTTCGGGCTCTGGGGCCAACGTCCTGACTTTC.

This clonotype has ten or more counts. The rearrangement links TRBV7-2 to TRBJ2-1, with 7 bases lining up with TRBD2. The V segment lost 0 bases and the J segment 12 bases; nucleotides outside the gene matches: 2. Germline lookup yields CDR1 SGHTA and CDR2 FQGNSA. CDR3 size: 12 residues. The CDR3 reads CASSLAGRGQFF. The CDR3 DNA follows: TGTGCCAGCAGCTTAGCGGGGAGGGGGCAGTTCTTC.

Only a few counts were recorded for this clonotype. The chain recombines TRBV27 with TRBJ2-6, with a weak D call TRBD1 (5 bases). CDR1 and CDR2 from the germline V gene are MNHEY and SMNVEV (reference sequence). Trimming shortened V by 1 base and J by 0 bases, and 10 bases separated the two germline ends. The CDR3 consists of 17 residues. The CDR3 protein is CASSLWGRDSGANVLTF. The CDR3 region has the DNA TGTGCCAGCAGTTTATGGGGCAGGGACTCTGGGGCCAACGTCCTGACTTTC.

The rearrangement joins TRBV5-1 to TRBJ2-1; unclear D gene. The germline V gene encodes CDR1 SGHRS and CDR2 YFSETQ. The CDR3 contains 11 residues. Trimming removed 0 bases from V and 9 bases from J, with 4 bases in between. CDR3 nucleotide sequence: TGCGCCAGCAGCTTGGAACGTGAGCAGTTCTTC. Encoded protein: CASSLEREQFF.

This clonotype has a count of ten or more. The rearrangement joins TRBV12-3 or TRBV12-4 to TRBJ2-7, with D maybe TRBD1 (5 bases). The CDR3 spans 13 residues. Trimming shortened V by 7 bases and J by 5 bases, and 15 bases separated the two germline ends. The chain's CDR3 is CASMLAGWHEQYF. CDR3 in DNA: TGTGCCAGCATGTTGGCAGGGTGGCACGAGCAGTACTTC.

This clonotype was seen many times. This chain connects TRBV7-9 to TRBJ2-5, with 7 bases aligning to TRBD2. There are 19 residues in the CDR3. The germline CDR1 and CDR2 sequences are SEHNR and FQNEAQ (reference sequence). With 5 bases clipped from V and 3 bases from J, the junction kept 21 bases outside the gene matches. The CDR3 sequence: CASSPRTSSLDRLEETQYF. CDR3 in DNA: TGTGCCAGCAGCCCCAGGACTAGTTCGTTGGATCGATTAGAAGAGACCCAGTACTTC.

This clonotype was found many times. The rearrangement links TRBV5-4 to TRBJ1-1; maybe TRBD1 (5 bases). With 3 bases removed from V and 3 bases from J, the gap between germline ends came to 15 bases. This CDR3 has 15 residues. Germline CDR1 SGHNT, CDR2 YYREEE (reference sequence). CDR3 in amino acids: CASSSMLGQDTEAFF. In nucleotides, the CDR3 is TGTGCCAGCAGCTCCATGCTGGGGCAGGACACTGAAGCTTTCTTT.